This record concerns one TCR beta chain sequence. The antigen remains unidentified. These data belong to a study of T cell responses to AZD1222 COVID-19 vaccine. Some clones are missing from TCRdb's copy, which holds only in-frame ones; the method was immunoSEQ multiplex PCR. Of roughly 180,000 clones detected, 94% appear once; the ten largest clones hold roughly 1.7%. Trimming removed 6 bases from V and 4 bases from J, with 12 bases in between. Germline loops: CDR1 SGHTA, CDR2 FQGNSA. The CDR3 has 13 amino acids. Findings and limits, study-wide: Along spike, vaccine-associated CD4 TCRs were found throughout, with dominance at 160-218 and 743-854. Repertoires were obtained solely post-peak T cell response. The breadth and depth of Spike-specific TCRs increased once two AZD1222 doses had been given. The donor group comprised mostly white British people and more females; the analysis possibly underestimated clonal diversity.

The specimen was peripheral blood, collected 28 days after the second AZD1222 dose. The chain carries TRBV7-2 and TRBJ1-2; D may be TRBD1 (5 bases). The sequence derives from an adult who received the AZD1222 COVID-19 vaccine. CDR3 in amino acids: CASRLAGSYGYTF. In DNA, the CDR3 is TGTGCCAGCAGGCTGGCAGGGAGCTATGGCTACACCTTC.